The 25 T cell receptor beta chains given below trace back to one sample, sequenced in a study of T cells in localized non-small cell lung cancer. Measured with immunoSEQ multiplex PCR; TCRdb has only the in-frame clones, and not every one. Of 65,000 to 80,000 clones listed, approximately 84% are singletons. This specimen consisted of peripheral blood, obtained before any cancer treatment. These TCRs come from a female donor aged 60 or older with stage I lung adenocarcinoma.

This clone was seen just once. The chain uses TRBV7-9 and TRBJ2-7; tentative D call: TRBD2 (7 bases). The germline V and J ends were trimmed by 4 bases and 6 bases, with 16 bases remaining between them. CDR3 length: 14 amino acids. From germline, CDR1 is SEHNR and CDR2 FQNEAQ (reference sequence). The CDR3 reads CASSSLGGAGEQYF. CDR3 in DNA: TGTGCCAGCAGCTCCTTAGGGGGGGCAGGCGAGCAGTACTTC.

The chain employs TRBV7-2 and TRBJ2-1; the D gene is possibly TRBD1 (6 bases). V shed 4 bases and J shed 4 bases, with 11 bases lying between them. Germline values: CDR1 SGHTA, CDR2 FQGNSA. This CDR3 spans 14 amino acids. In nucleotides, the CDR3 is TGTGCCAGCAGCTATCGGACAGATTACAATGAGCAGTTCTTC. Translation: CASSYRTDYNEQFF. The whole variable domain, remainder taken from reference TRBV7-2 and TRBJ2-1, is GAGVSQSPSNKVTEKGKDVELRCDPISGHTALYWYRQSLGQGLEFLIYFQGNSAPDKSGLPSDRFSAERTGGSVSTLTIQRTQQEDSAVYLCASSYRTDYNEQFFGPGTRLTVL.

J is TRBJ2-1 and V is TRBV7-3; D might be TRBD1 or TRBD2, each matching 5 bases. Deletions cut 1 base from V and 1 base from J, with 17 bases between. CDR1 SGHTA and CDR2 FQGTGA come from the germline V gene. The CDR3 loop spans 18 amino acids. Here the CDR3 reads CASSLMGVGLASYNEQFF. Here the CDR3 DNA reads TGTGCCAGCAGCTTAATGGGGGTGGGGCTTGCATCCTACAATGAGCAGTTCTTC. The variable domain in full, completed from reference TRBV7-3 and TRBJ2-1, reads GAGVSQTPSNKVTEKGKYVELRCDPISGHTALYWYRQSLGQGPEFLIYFQGTGAADDSGLPNDRFFAVRPEGSVSTLKIQRTERGDSAVYLCASSLMGVGLASYNEQFFGPGTRLTVL.

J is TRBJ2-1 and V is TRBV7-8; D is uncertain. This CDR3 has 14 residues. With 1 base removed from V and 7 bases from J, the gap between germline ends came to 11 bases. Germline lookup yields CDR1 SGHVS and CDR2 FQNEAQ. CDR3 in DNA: TGTGCCAGCAGCTTAGAGGGTATAACGAATGAGCAGTTCTTC. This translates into CASSLEGITNEQFF.

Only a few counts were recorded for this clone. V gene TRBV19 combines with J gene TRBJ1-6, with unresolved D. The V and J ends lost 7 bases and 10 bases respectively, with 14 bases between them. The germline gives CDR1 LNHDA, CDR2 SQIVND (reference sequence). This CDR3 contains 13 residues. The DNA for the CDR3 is TGTGCCAGTAAGCGTGCCGTGGGGTCACCCCTCCACTTT. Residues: CASKRAVGSPLHF.

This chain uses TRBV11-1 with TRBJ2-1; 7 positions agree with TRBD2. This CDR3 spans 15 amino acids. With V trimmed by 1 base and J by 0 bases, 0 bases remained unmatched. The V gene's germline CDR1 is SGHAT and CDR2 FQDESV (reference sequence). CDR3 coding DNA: TGTGCCAGCAGCTTAGTAGCGGGCTCCTACAATGAGCAGTTCTTC. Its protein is CASSLVAGSYNEQFF.

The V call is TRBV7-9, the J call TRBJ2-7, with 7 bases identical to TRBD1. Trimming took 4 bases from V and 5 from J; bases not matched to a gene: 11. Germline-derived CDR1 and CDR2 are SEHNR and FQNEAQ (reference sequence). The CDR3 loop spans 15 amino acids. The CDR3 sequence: CASSSIVGGVDEQYF. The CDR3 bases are TGTGCCAGCAGCTCCATAGTAGGGGGCGTCGACGAGCAGTACTTC.

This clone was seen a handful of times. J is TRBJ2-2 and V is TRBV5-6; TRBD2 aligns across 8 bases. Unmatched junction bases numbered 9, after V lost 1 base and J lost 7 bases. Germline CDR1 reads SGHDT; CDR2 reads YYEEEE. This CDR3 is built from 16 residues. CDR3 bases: TGTGCCAGCAGCTTGAAGTTAGCGGGGTATGGCGGGGAGCTGTTTTTT. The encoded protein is CASSLKLAGYGGELFF.

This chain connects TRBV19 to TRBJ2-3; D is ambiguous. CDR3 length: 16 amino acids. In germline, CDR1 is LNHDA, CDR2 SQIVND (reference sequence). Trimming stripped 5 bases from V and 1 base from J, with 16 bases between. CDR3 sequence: CASSGRLVTGTDTQYF. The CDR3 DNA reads TGTGCCAGTAGTGGAAGACTGGTTACTGGCACAGATACGCAGTATTTT.

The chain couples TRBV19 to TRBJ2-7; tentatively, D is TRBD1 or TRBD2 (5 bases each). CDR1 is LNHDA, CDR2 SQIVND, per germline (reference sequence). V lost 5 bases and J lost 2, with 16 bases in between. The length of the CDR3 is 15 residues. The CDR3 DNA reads TGTGCCAGTAGTCCCCGGGACGGTGGGCCCTACGAGCAGTACTTC. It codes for CASSPRDGGPYEQYF.

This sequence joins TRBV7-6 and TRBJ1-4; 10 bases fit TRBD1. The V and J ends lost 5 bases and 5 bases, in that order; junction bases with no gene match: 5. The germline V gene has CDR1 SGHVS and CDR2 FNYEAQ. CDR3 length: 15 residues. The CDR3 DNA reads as TGTGCCAGCAGCACGCCGGGACAGGGGAATGAAAAACTGTTTTTT. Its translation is CASSTPGQGNEKLFF.

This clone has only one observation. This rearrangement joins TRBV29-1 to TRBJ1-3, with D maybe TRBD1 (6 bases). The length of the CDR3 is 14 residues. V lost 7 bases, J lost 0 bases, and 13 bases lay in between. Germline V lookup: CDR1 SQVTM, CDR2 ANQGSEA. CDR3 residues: CSALRTASGNTIYF. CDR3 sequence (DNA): TGCAGCGCCCTACGGACAGCCTCTGGAAACACCATATATTTT.

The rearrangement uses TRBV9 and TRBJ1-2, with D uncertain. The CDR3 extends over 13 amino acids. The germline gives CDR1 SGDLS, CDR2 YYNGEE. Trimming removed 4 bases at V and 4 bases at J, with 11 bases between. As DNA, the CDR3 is TGTGCCAGCAGCAAAAGGGTCGGCTATGGCTACACCTTC. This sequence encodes CASSKRVGYGYTF.

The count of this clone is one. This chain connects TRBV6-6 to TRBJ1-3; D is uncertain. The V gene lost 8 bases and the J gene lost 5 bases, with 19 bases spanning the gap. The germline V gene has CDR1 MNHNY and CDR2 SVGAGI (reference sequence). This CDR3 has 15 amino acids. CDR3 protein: CASSVAMHLRNTIYF. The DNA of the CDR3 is TGTGCCAGCTCCGTCGCCATGCACTTAAGAAACACCATATATTTT.

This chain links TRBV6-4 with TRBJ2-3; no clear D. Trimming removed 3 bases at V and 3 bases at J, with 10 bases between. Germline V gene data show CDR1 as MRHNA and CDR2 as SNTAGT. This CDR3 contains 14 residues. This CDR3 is CASSDKGRTDTQYF. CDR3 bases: TGTGCCAGCAGTGATAAGGGTAGAACAGATACGCAGTATTTT.

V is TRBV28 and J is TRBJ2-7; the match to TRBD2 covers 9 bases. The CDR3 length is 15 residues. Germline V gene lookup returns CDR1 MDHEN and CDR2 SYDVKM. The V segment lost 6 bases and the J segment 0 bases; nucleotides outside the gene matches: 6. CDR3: CASSSSGDSSYEQYF. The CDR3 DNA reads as TGTGCCAGCAGCTCTAGCGGGGATAGCTCCTACGAGCAGTACTTC.

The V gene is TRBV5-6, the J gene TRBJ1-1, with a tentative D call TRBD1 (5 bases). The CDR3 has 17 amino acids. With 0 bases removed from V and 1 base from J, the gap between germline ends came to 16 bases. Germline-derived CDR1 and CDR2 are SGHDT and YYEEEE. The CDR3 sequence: CASSLDAGWGKNTEAFF. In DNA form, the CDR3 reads TGTGCCAGCAGCTTGGATGCGGGTTGGGGGAAGAACACTGAAGCTTTCTTT.

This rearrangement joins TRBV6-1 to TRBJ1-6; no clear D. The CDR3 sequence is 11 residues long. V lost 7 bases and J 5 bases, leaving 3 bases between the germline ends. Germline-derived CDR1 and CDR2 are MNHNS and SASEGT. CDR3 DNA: TGTGCCAGCACTCATAATTCACCCCTCCACTTT. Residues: CASTHNSPLHF.

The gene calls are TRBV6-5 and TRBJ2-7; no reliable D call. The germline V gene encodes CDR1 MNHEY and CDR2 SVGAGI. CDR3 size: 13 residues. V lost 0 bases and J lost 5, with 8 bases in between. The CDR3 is CASSYSVGHEQYF. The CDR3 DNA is TGTGCCAGCAGTTACTCGGTCGGGCACGAGCAGTACTTC.

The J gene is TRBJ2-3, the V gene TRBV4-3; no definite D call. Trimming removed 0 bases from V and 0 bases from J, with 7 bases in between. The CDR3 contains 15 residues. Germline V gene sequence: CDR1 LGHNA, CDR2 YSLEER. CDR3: CASSQDRVSTDTQYF. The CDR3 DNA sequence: TGCGCCAGCAGCCAAGATCGGGTGAGCACAGATACGCAGTATTTT.

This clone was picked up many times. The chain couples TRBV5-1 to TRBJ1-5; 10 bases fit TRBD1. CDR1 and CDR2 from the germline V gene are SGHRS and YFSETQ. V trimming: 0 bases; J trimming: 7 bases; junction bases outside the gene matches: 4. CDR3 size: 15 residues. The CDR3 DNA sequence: TGCGCCAGCAGCTTGGGAGGGGACAGGGGCCAGCCCCAGCATTTT. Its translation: CASSLGGDRGQPQHF.

In nucleotides, the CDR3 is TGCGCCAGCAGCTTGGGAGGGAGCTCCTATAATTCACCCCTCCACTTT. It encodes CASSLGGSSYNSPLHF. The chain employs TRBV5-1 and TRBJ1-6; D is undetermined. Germline V gene lookup returns CDR1 SGHRS and CDR2 YFSETQ. The CDR3 is 16 residues long. Trimming cost V 0 bases and J 0 bases, with 7 bases left between them.

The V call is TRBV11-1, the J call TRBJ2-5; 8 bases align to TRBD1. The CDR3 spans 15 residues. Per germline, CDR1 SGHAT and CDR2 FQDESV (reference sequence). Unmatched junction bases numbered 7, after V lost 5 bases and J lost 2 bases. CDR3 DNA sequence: TGTGCCAGCAGCCACAGGGGGTACAGACAAGAGACCCAGTACTTC. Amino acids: CASSHRGYRQETQYF.

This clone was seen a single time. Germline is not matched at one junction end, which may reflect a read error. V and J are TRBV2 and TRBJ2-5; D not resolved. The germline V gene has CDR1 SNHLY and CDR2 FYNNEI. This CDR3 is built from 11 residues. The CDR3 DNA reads TGTGCCAGCAGTACTTTTCCGGGTAATAACTTC. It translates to CASSTFPGNNF.

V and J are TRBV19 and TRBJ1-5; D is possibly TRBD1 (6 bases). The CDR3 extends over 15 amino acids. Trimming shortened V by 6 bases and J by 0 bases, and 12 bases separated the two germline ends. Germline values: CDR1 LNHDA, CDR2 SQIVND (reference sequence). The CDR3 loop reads CASRLRGSSNQPQHF. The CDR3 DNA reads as TGTGCCAGTAGACTCAGGGGAAGTAGCAATCAGCCCCAGCATTTT.